The 5 T cell receptor beta chains listed next were all sequenced from one sample in a study of shared clonotypes between healthy human individuals (dated by TCRdb to 2018 to 2020). Library preparation employed the immunoSEQ multiplex PCR assay. TCRdb retrieved this table from immuneACCESS and kept in-frame rearrangements only. Not all clones are present; in checked studies, unresolved V genes account for under half, and no reason is known for the remainder. Here the sample has about 87,000 clones; over 40% occur a single time. The ten largest clones represent roughly 16% of the sample. The sequencing input was PBMCs. The receptors here all came from a woman aged 40 to 50 in good health. Some clones in this sample may be carry-over from other donors' samples.

This clone appeared a few times. This chain uses TRBV18 with TRBJ2-7, with D possibly TRBD2 on 5 matching bases. CDR3 size: 15 residues. V lost 5 bases and J lost 2, with 16 bases in between. Germline V gene lookup returns CDR1 KGHSH and CDR2 LQKENI. CDR3 sequence (DNA): TGTGCCAGCTCAGCAACAACGGGGAATACCTACGAGCAGTACTTC. Protein product: CASSATTGNTYEQYF.

With regard to this clone: A far larger clone differs by one base, so this is likely a read error. The rearrangement uses TRBV29-1 and TRBJ1-2; 8 nucleotides match TRBD1. V lost 8 bases to trimming and J lost 6 bases; unmatched junction nucleotides: 8. The CDR3 is 12 residues long. CDR1 and CDR2 (germline): SQVTM, ANQGSEA. Written as DNA, the CDR3 is TGCAGCAGTCTTGGACAGGGCCATGGCTACACCTTC. Its protein product is CSSLGQGHGYTF.

This chain links TRBV9 with TRBJ1-6; possible D gene TRBD1, 5 bases. CDR1 is SGDLS and CDR2 is YYNGEE in the germline V gene. Trimming took 0 bases from V and 6 from J, leaving 10 bases between them. The CDR3 is 15 residues long. The CDR3 spells CASSVGEQANSPLHF. In DNA form, the CDR3 reads TGTGCCAGCAGCGTAGGGGAACAGGCTAATTCACCCCTCCACTTT.

The chain uses TRBV7-8 and TRBJ2-1; TRBD2 matches 13 bases. This CDR3 is built from 15 residues. From germline, CDR1 is SGHVS and CDR2 FQNEAQ. With V trimmed by 6 bases and J by 8 bases, 7 bases remained unmatched. CDR3 coding DNA: TGTGCCAGCAGTCCCGGACTAGCGGGAGCCGATGAGCAGTTCTTC. Its protein is CASSPGLAGADEQFF.

As concerns this clone: This may be a read error, as it is one base from a much larger clone. Other DNA sequences within the sample encode an identical CDR3. V gene TRBV19 combines with J gene TRBJ2-7; 9 bases match TRBD2. Germline-derived CDR1 and CDR2 are LNHDA and SQIVND (reference sequence). This CDR3 is 14 amino acids long. V lost 5 bases and J lost 4; bases outside the gene matches: 6. This chain's CDR3 is CASSRRREGYEQYF. The CDR3 nucleotides are TGTGCCAGTAGTCGGAGGCGGGAGGGTTACGAGCAGTACTTC.